This is a list of T cell receptor beta chains from one sample in a study of CD8 T cells in ankylosing spondylitis. Using its own MiXCR run on the 5' RACE reads, TCRdb lists one record per CDR3 protein. This table holds 250,000 to 300,000 distinct CDR3 sequences, over 15% found once. Sample: blood, either unsorted or a sorted T cell fraction (not recorded which). The receptors come from a male donor with ankylosing spondylitis or in good health (not recorded which). CDR3s include the opening cysteine and the closing phenylalanine or tryptophan. Each record gives: CDR3 length, J gene, V gene, CDR3 protein.

cdr3_length: 14; j_call: TRBJ1-6; v_call: TRBV12-3/TRBV12-4; cdr3_aa: CASSYQGYNSPLHF
cdr3_length: 16; j_call: TRBJ2-1; v_call: TRBV10-1; cdr3_aa: CASRLWTSGGPNEQFF
cdr3_length: 13; j_call: TRBJ2-5; v_call: TRBV28; cdr3_aa: CASSFQGGETQYF
cdr3_length: 16; j_call: TRBJ2-4; v_call: TRBV12-3/TRBV12-4; cdr3_aa: CASSPLAGQAKNIQYF
cdr3_length: 17; j_call: TRBJ2-3; v_call: TRBV12-1; cdr3_aa: CASSVPAWRGSTDTQYF
cdr3_length: 15; j_call: TRBJ2-3; v_call: TRBV20-1; cdr3_aa: CSAPWVAGDTDTQYF
cdr3_length: 15; j_call: TRBJ2-1; v_call: TRBV9; cdr3_aa: CASSVGREGYNEQFF
cdr3_length: 14; j_call: TRBJ2-3; v_call: TRBV28; cdr3_aa: CASSLPRTEDTQYF
cdr3_length: 14; j_call: TRBJ2-1; v_call: TRBV12-3/TRBV12-4; cdr3_aa: CASTFTPWVHEQFF
cdr3_length: 14; j_call: TRBJ2-3; v_call: TRBV29-1; cdr3_aa: CSVIRGGPTDTQYF
cdr3_length: 15; j_call: TRBJ2-1; v_call: TRBV13; cdr3_aa: CASSIPGLAVNEQFF
cdr3_length: 15; j_call: TRBJ1-5; v_call: TRBV20-1; cdr3_aa: CSAETVVGGNQPQHF
cdr3_length: 11; j_call: TRBJ1-2; v_call: TRBV30; cdr3_aa: CACNRVYGYTF
cdr3_length: 15; j_call: TRBJ1-2; v_call: TRBV7-2; cdr3_aa: CASSAMPTGYYGYTF
cdr3_length: 14; j_call: TRBJ1-6; v_call: TRBV3-1; cdr3_aa: CASSFRDRNSPLHF
cdr3_length: 16; j_call: TRBJ2-1; v_call: TRBV12-3/TRBV12-4; cdr3_aa: CASSFSGRADHNEQFF
cdr3_length: 15; j_call: TRBJ1-6; v_call: TRBV20-1; cdr3_aa: CSARLLAGMDSPLHF
cdr3_length: 14; j_call: TRBJ1-3; v_call: TRBV5-1; cdr3_aa: CASSRDLSGNTIYF
cdr3_length: 11; j_call: TRBJ1-2; v_call: TRBV29-1; cdr3_aa: CSVEGVGGYTF
cdr3_length: 17; j_call: TRBJ2-1; v_call: TRBV12-3/TRBV12-4; cdr3_aa: CASSFQLGTGGYNEQFF
cdr3_length: 14; j_call: TRBJ2-3; v_call: TRBV12-3/TRBV12-4; cdr3_aa: CASRFKASQDTQYF
cdr3_length: 14; j_call: TRBJ2-3; v_call: TRBV12-3/TRBV12-4; cdr3_aa: CASSFHANIGSQYF
cdr3_length: 8; j_call: TRBJ2-2; v_call: TRBV6-6; cdr3_aa: CASGELFF
cdr3_length: 15; j_call: TRBJ2-2; v_call: TRBV12-3/TRBV12-4; cdr3_aa: CASSQRTANTGELFF
cdr3_length: 13; j_call: TRBJ2-2; v_call: TRBV12-3/TRBV12-4; cdr3_aa: CASSATGPGELFF
cdr3_length: 12; j_call: TRBJ1-1; v_call: TRBV27; cdr3_aa: CASSVSGTEAFF
cdr3_length: 14; j_call: TRBJ2-1; v_call: TRBV15; cdr3_aa: CATSRDPGYNEQFF
cdr3_length: 17; j_call: TRBJ2-1; v_call: TRBV5-1; cdr3_aa: CASSLARTGGFNNEQFF
cdr3_length: 13; j_call: TRBJ1-1; v_call: TRBV20-1; cdr3_aa: CSTQSSMNTEAFF
cdr3_length: 20; j_call: TRBJ2-1; v_call: TRBV10-2; cdr3_aa: CASSEWTPLAGGPRSNEQFF
cdr3_length: 16; j_call: TRBJ2-3; v_call: TRBV4-2; cdr3_aa: CASSQDRDPRLGSQYF